This is a list of T cell receptor beta chains from one sample in a study of cytomegalovirus exposure and HLA in healthy donors. Libraries were prepared by immunoSEQ multiplex PCR; TCRdb keeps only in-frame clonotypes and omits some of them. The sample holds about 67,000 clones. The sequencing input was PBMCs. The source of these receptors is a boy under 18 in good health and CMV-seronegative. The CDR3 runs from the conserved cysteine through the conserved F or W. The order of the fields is J gene, V gene, D gene, CDR3 DNA, CDR3 protein. The D gene is left open where the match is weak.

J gene: TRBJ2-5
V gene: TRBV27
D gene: .
CDR3 DNA: TGTGCCAGCAGTTTCCGGGGAGAGACCCAGTACTTC
CDR3 protein: CASSFRGETQYF

J gene: TRBJ1-2
V gene: TRBV27
D gene: .
CDR3 DNA: TGTGCCAGCAGCACCCAGGGGTCTGGCTACACCTTC
CDR3 protein: CASSTQGSGYTF

J gene: TRBJ1-2
V gene: TRBV19
D gene: TRBD1
CDR3 DNA: TGTGCCAGTATTCCGGGACAGGGGGCCCGTTATGGCTACACCTTC
CDR3 protein: CASIPGQGARYGYTF

J gene: TRBJ1-1
V gene: TRBV29-1
D gene: .
CDR3 DNA: TGCAGCGTTGAAGGGGGAGTTGAAGCTTTCTTT
CDR3 protein: CSVEGGVEAFF

J gene: TRBJ2-5
V gene: TRBV10-1
D gene: .
CDR3 DNA: TGCGCCAGCAGTGATGCGATTCAAGAGACCCAGTACTTC
CDR3 protein: CASSDAIQETQYF

J gene: TRBJ2-5
V gene: TRBV19
D gene: .
CDR3 DNA: TGTGCCAGTAGTACCCAGGGGGAGACCCAGTACTTC
CDR3 protein: CASSTQGETQYF

J gene: TRBJ2-3
V gene: TRBV6-5
D gene: TRBD1
CDR3 DNA: TGTGCCAGCGATCCGAGGGACAGGGGGCGGGATACGCAGTATTTT
CDR3 protein: CASDPRDRGRDTQYF

J gene: TRBJ1-2
V gene: TRBV7-9
D gene: .
CDR3 DNA: TGTGCCAGCAGCGACCGAAAGGGGGTTGATGGCTACACCTTC
CDR3 protein: CASSDRKGVDGYTF

J gene: TRBJ1-5
V gene: TRBV6-6
D gene: TRBD1
CDR3 DNA: TGTGCCATCGGACAGGGCGATAGCAATCAGCCCCAGCATTTT
CDR3 protein: CAIGQGDSNQPQHF

J gene: TRBJ2-7
V gene: TRBV5-1
D gene: TRBD1
CDR3 DNA: TGCGCCAGCAGCCGCGGACAGGGGATCGGTGAGTACGAGCAGTACTTC
CDR3 protein: CASSRGQGIGEYEQYF

J gene: TRBJ1-3
V gene: TRBV5-1
D gene: TRBD1
CDR3 DNA: TGCGCCAGCAGCTTGGCGGGACAGGACTCTGGAAACACCATATATTTT
CDR3 protein: CASSLAGQDSGNTIYF

J gene: TRBJ1-4
V gene: TRBV5-4
D gene: TRBD1
CDR3 DNA: TGCGCCAGCAGCCATAACAGGGGAATCAATGAAAAACTGTTTTTT
CDR3 protein: CASSHNRGINEKLFF